This record looks at one TCR beta chain sequence and its context. This entry comes from a study of blood T cell repertoires in COVID-19. At the level of the study: The United States, Italy and Spain supplied acute and convalescent COVID-19 samples. In each case, the material was cDNA or gDNA derived from T cells, B-cell-depleted T cells, or PBMCs.

Study processing details: Amplification of reference gene primers provided the estimated nucleated cell counts. Profiling relied on immunoSEQ multiplex PCR, and the TCRdb table lists in-frame clones only, not all of them. The D gene and trimming were derived from the DNA, and the V and J assignments and clone size from that table. The table has 200,000 or so clones, nearly 85% seen once. Germline V CDR1 and CDR2: KGHSH, LQKENI. The length of the CDR3 is 14 residues. The V end lost 3 bases, the J end lost 2 bases, and 11 bases lay between the germline ends. This chain uses TRBV18 with TRBJ2-7, with a tentative D call TRBD2 (6 bases). Sequenced input: peripheral blood. The TCR sequence derives from a woman in her thirties with acute or convalescent COVID-19. The CDR3 region has the DNA TGTGCCAGCTCACCGGGGGGATCGCCCTACGAGCAGTACTTC. It codes for CASSPGGSPYEQYF.